These 30 T cell receptor beta chains share one sample of origin, sequenced in a study of blood T cell repertoires in COVID-19. Generated by immunoSEQ multiplex PCR, the TCRdb table keeps only in-frame clones and is missing some. Of just over 15,000 clones listed, more than 70% were seen once; the top ten hold around 17%. Sequencing was done on a sample of peripheral blood. Receptors originate from a human donor in a cohort sampled during active COVID-19.

This chain connects TRBV6-6 to TRBJ2-5; D is ambiguous. The CDR3 contains 11 residues. The germline V gene encodes CDR1 MNHNY and CDR2 SVGAGI (reference sequence). V was trimmed by 4 bases and J by 5 bases, leaving 5 bases between them. CDR3 bases: TGTGCCAGCAGTTTGACTGAGACCCAGTACTTC. It codes for CASSLTETQYF.

The CDR3 nucleotides read TGTGCCAGCAGTCCTGGACAGGGGGGAGAGACCCAGTACTTC. This encodes CASSPGQGGETQYF. The chain couples TRBV6-6 to TRBJ2-5; 10 bases align to TRBD1. Germline values: CDR1 MNHNY, CDR2 SVGAGI (reference sequence). The CDR3 has 14 residues. The ends lost 5 bases at V and 4 bases at J; junction bases unmatched: 4.

This clone was seen a handful of times. The V call is TRBV24-1, the J call TRBJ1-5; D might be TRBD1 (5 bases). The CDR3 length is 13 residues. Looked up from germline, CDR1 is KGHDR and CDR2 is SFDVKD. Between the trimmed V and J ends, which lost 8 bases and 0 bases, there was a span of 7 bases. The CDR3 DNA reads as TGTGCCACCATGGGGGGTAGCAATCAGCCCCAGCATTTT. Translated, it gives CATMGGSNQPQHF.

J is TRBJ2-7 and V is TRBV9; 10 nucleotides agree with TRBD2. There are 15 residues in the CDR3. With 4 bases clipped from V and 4 bases from J, the junction kept 8 bases outside the gene matches. CDR1 is SGDLS, CDR2 YYNGEE, per germline. CDR3 nucleotides: TGTGCCAGCAGCTTAGACCCTAGCGGGAGTTACGAGCAGTACTTC. This codes for CASSLDPSGSYEQYF.

The chain carries TRBV19 and TRBJ2-2; D is possibly TRBD1 (7 bases). The CDR3 spans 15 residues. The germline CDR1 and CDR2 sequences are LNHDA and SQIVND (reference sequence). Deletions cut 1 base from V and 5 bases from J, with 11 bases between. CDR3 sequence: CASSIGAGGTGELFF. Here the CDR3 DNA reads TGTGCCAGTAGTATAGGGGCAGGGGGGACCGGGGAGCTGTTTTTT.

The chain uses TRBV6-5 and TRBJ2-1; 13 nucleotides match TRBD2. The germline V gene has CDR1 MNHEY and CDR2 SVGAGI. This CDR3 region has 15 residues. J was trimmed by 5 bases and V by 6 bases; bases with no gene match: 4. The CDR3 here is CASRLAGGYNNEQFF. Written as DNA, the CDR3 is TGTGCCAGCAGACTAGCGGGAGGGTACAACAATGAGCAGTTCTTC.

The chain links TRBV24-1 to TRBJ2-3, with D possibly TRBD1 on 6 matching bases. Trimming removed 5 bases at V and 1 base at J, with 15 bases between. Looked up from germline, CDR1 is KGHDR and CDR2 is SFDVKD. This CDR3 comprises 16 residues. The CDR3 sequence is CATSATGLTGTDTQYF. The CDR3 bases are TGTGCCACCAGTGCCACAGGGCTCACCGGCACAGATACGCAGTATTTT.

The chain combines TRBV28 with TRBJ1-5; TRBD1 agrees at 7 bases. Germline V gene sequence: CDR1 MDHEN, CDR2 SYDVKM. With V trimmed by 7 bases and J by 9 bases, 3 bases remained unmatched. The CDR3 is made up of 11 amino acids. CDR3 sequence (DNA): TGTGCCAGCACTCCAGGGGGGCCCCAGCATTTT. Amino acids: CASTPGGPQHF. The full variable domain, its missing parts supplied by reference TRBV28 and TRBJ1-5, is DVKVTQSSRYLVKRTGEKVFLECVQDMDHENMFWYRQDPGLGLRLIYFSYDVKMKEKGDIPEGYSVSREKKERFSLILESASTNQTSMYLCASTPGGPQHFGDGTRLSIL.

The gene calls are TRBV13 and TRBJ1-2; the D gene is possibly TRBD1 (6 bases). Trimming stripped 0 bases from V and 2 bases from J, with 7 bases between. CDR3 size: 14 residues. Germline V gene data show CDR1 as PRHDT and CDR2 as FYEKMQ (reference sequence). The CDR3 region has the DNA TGTGCCAGCAGCTTAGGAACAGGGAACTATGGCTACACCTTC. As protein: CASSLGTGNYGYTF.

The genes are TRBV5-8 and TRBJ2-3, with TRBD2 as a possible D gene (5 bases). The V gene lost 1 base and the J gene lost 4 bases, with 7 bases spanning the gap. The length of the CDR3 is 13 residues. The germline V gene encodes CDR1 SGHTS and CDR2 YDEGEE. The CDR3 here is CASSLRGPDTQYF. In DNA, the CDR3 is TGTGCCAGCAGCTTGCGGGGTCCAGATACGCAGTATTTT.

The chain has TRBV28 and TRBJ2-4, with D maybe TRBD2 (6 bases). The CDR3 contains 14 residues. V was trimmed by 6 bases and J by 6 bases, leaving 15 bases between them. CDR1 and CDR2 (germline): MDHEN, SYDVKM. The CDR3 DNA follows: TGTGCCAGCAGAACAACGGGACTCAGAAACATTCAGTACTTC. Its translation is CASRTTGLRNIQYF.

CDR3 in amino acids: CASSTNRVGYTF. As DNA, the CDR3 is TGTGCCAGCAGCACTAACAGGGTTGGCTACACCTTC. The chain carries TRBV7-2 and TRBJ1-2; D may be TRBD1 (6 bases). Germline V gene sequence: CDR1 SGHTA, CDR2 FQGNSA. The CDR3 loop spans 12 amino acids. V was clipped by 5 bases and J by 7 bases, with 11 bases between them.

This chain links TRBV18 with TRBJ2-2; D is unclear. V was cut by 3 bases and J by 7 bases, with 9 bases left in between. CDR3 length: 13 amino acids. The germline V gene has CDR1 KGHSH and CDR2 LQKENI. The CDR3 protein is CASSPTSNGELFF. The CDR3 nucleotides are TGTGCCAGCTCACCGACATCTAACGGGGAGCTGTTTTTT.

The chain employs TRBV10-2 and TRBJ2-7; 13 nucleotides line up with TRBD2. Germline assignment: CDR1 WSHSY and CDR2 SAAADI. The CDR3 is 14 residues long. Trimming took 6 bases from V and 7 from J; bases not matched to a gene: 6. The CDR3 protein is CASSLTSGGTEQYF. For the CDR3, the DNA is TGCGCCAGCAGCCTGACTAGCGGGGGGACGGAGCAGTACTTC.

On this clone: This sample includes further DNA sequences coding for the same CDR3. The V and J genes are TRBV10-2 and TRBJ2-3; D remains unclear. The CDR3 is 11 residues long. CDR1 and CDR2 from the germline V gene are WSHSY and SAAADI. V was cut by 8 bases and J by 11 bases, with 14 bases left in between. The CDR3 region is CASRDSLVQYF. Here the CDR3 DNA reads TGCGCCAGCCGCGATAGTTTAGTGCAGTATTTT.

This clone has more than one count but fewer than ten. The V gene is TRBV6-4, the J gene TRBJ2-3; 11 nucleotides match TRBD2. Per the germline V gene, CDR1 is MRHNA and CDR2 is SNTAGT. The CDR3 contains 15 residues. The junction had 7 bases not matched to a gene; V was cut back by 6 bases and J by 5 bases. CDR3 residues: CASSLLAGVGDTQYF. The CDR3 nucleotides are TGTGCCAGCAGCCTACTAGCGGGAGTTGGAGATACGCAGTATTTT.

The chain carries TRBV4-1 and TRBJ2-1; TRBD2 agrees at 10 bases. J was trimmed by 7 bases and V by 4 bases; bases with no gene match: 16. The length of the CDR3 is 18 residues. The germline gives CDR1 MGHRA, CDR2 YSYEKL. CDR3 sequence: CASSRSPLAGEGWNEQFF. The CDR3 nucleotides are TGCGCCAGCAGCCGATCCCCCCTAGCGGGAGAAGGGTGGAATGAGCAGTTCTTC.

This chain connects TRBV6-6 to TRBJ1-2; 7 bases agree with TRBD1. The CDR3 extends over 13 amino acids. The junction had 8 bases not matched to a gene; V was cut back by 5 bases and J by 8 bases. CDR1 and CDR2 from the germline V gene are MNHNY and SVGAGI (reference sequence). In DNA form, the CDR3 reads TGTGCCAGCAGTCCTACAGGGGATGAGGGCTACACCTTC. Translated: CASSPTGDEGYTF.

V usage is TRBV4-1 and J usage is TRBJ2-3, with TRBD1 as a possible D gene (5 bases). The V end lost 8 bases, the J end lost 5 bases, and 17 bases lay between the germline ends. This CDR3 spans 14 amino acids. The germline V gene encodes CDR1 MGHRA and CDR2 YSYEKL. CDR3 protein: CASAARVILDTQYF. As DNA, the CDR3 is TGCGCCAGCGCCGCCAGGGTGATATTAGATACGCAGTATTTT.

The chain is built from TRBV2 and TRBJ2-7, with a possible D match to TRBD1 (5 bases). Germline V gene sequence: CDR1 SNHLY, CDR2 FYNNEI. The CDR3 has 14 residues. V was pared by 6 bases and J by 2 bases, with 14 bases between. This chain's CDR3 is CASSKDRITYEQYF. The CDR3 nucleotides are TGTGCCAGCAGCAAAGACAGAATCACCTACGAGCAGTACTTC.

The J gene is TRBJ2-5, the V gene TRBV7-8; 8 nucleotides match TRBD1. Germline V gene sequence: CDR1 SGHVS, CDR2 FQNEAQ. The CDR3 runs to 17 residues. V gave up 5 bases and J gave up 4 bases; unmatched junction bases: 15. In DNA, the CDR3 is TGTGCCAGCAGCCCCACCAAACCAGGGGGCGAGGGAGAGACCCAGTACTTC. This translates into CASSPTKPGGEGETQYF.

This clone was seen once. The V and J genes are TRBV18 and TRBJ2-5; 7 positions agree with TRBD1. V gave up 4 bases and J gave up 5 bases; unmatched junction bases: 4. The CDR3 totals 13 residues. CDR1 and CDR2 (germline): KGHSH, LQKENI. CDR3 protein: CASSQDRAETQYF. Here the CDR3 DNA reads TGTGCCAGCTCACAAGACAGGGCGGAGACCCAGTACTTC.

The chain has TRBV7-6 and TRBJ2-2; a possible D gene is TRBD1 (5 bases). CDR3 length: 15 amino acids. Germline CDR1 reads SGHVS; CDR2 reads FNYEAQ. The germline V and J ends were trimmed by 2 bases and 2 bases, with 9 bases remaining between them. The CDR3 loop is CASSLPDTNTGELFF. The CDR3 coding sequence is TGTGCCAGCAGCTTACCGGACACTAACACCGGGGAGCTGTTTTTT.

The chain is built from TRBV29-1 and TRBJ2-5; 13 bases agree with TRBD2. Trimming took 4 bases from V and 2 from J; bases not matched to a gene: 7. This CDR3 spans 16 amino acids. Looked up from germline, CDR1 is SQVTM and CDR2 is ANQGSEA. The CDR3 is CSVVRRTSGSQETQYF. CDR3 nucleotide sequence: TGCAGCGTTGTACGTAGGACTAGCGGGAGTCAAGAGACCCAGTACTTC.

The chain carries TRBV7-6 and TRBJ1-6; D gene ambiguous. The V end lost 5 bases, the J end lost 5 bases, and 16 bases lay between the germline ends. The CDR3 covers 16 residues. Per germline, CDR1 SGHVS and CDR2 FNYEAQ. CDR3: CASSPLAAVDNSPLHF. The CDR3 DNA follows: TGTGCCAGCAGCCCACTAGCGGCGGTCGATAATTCACCCCTCCACTTT. Looking up the rest from reference TRBV7-6 and TRBJ1-6 gives the full variable domain: GAGVSQSPRYKVTKRGQDVALRCDPISGHVSLYWYRQALGQGPEFLTYFNYEAQQDKSGLPNDRFSAERPEGSISTLTIQRTEQRDSAMYRCASSPLAAVDNSPLHFGNGTRLTVT.

This rearrangement joins TRBV20-1 to TRBJ2-1; 15 bases align to TRBD2. The CDR3 is made up of 19 amino acids. J was trimmed by 4 bases and V by 3 bases; bases with no gene match: 13. The germline CDR1 and CDR2 sequences are DFQATT and SNEGSKA (reference sequence). The CDR3 loop is CSASPVQGLAGGQYNEQFF. DNA of the CDR3: TGCAGTGCTAGTCCCGTCCAGGGACTAGCGGGAGGACAATACAATGAGCAGTTCTTC.

V is TRBV28 and J is TRBJ1-2; TRBD1 might be the D (5 bases). The CDR3 has 17 residues. V was pared by 6 bases and J by 1 base, with 21 bases between. The germline V gene encodes CDR1 MDHEN and CDR2 SYDVKM. CDR3 nucleotide sequence: TGTGCCAGCAGCCCCCCCCCAGGGAGGTGGGATAACTATGGCTACACCTTC. Its translation is CASSPPPGRWDNYGYTF.

V gene TRBV6-5 combines with J gene TRBJ2-1, with 7 positions matching TRBD2. The CDR3 consists of 15 residues. The V segment lost 8 bases and the J segment 5 bases; nucleotides outside the gene matches: 12. CDR1 is MNHEY and CDR2 is SVGAGI in the germline V gene. CDR3 amino acids: CASGARRGYDNEQFF. CDR3 nucleotide sequence: TGTGCCAGCGGAGCCCGGCGGGGGTATGACAATGAGCAGTTCTTC.

V usage is TRBV4-1 and J usage is TRBJ1-2; TRBD1 might be the D (6 bases). Trimming removed 6 bases at V and 2 bases at J, with 19 bases between. The CDR3 is 16 residues long. Germline V CDR1 and CDR2: MGHRA, YSYEKL. The CDR3 DNA is TGCGCCAGCAGACACCAGGGGACCGAAGACAACTATGGCTACACCTTC. This translates into CASRHQGTEDNYGYTF.

The gene calls are TRBV4-3 and TRBJ2-1; the match to TRBD2 covers 11 bases. Germline V CDR1 and CDR2: LGHNA, YSLEER. The CDR3 loop spans 17 amino acids. Trimming removed 0 bases from V and 2 bases from J; junction bases left unmatched: 3. CDR3 loop: CASSQESSGGTYNEQFF. CDR3 DNA: TGCGCCAGCAGCCAAGAATCTAGCGGGGGGACCTACAATGAGCAGTTCTTC.